This is a list of T cell receptor beta chains from one sample in a study of blood T cell repertoires in COVID-19. Assay used: immunoSEQ multiplex PCR; TCRdb lists only in-frame clones, some missing. In the table there are over 200,000 clones, 84% of which are singletons. Material: peripheral blood. Every receptor here comes from a woman aged 45-59 years with active or convalescent COVID-19. CDR3s include the opening cysteine and the closing phenylalanine or tryptophan. The D gene is left open where the match is weak. Size tells how often a clone was seen (once, few, many) or the class of an expanded clone, and some rows leave it out.

15	TRBJ1-6	TRBV18	-	-	CASSPRRDFGSPLHF
17	TRBJ2-1	TRBV9	TRBD2	-	CASSVGLAGRSYNEQFF
18	TRBJ2-2	TRBV7-9	-	-	CASSLGGAGRRNTGELFF
14	TRBJ2-3	TRBV19	-	-	CASSLPTVMDTQYF
16	TRBJ2-3	TRBV24-1	-	-	CATSDFAREGTDTQYF
14	TRBJ1-2	TRBV2	-	-	CASRVNRANYGYTF
16	TRBJ1-4	TRBV5-1	-	few	CASAEGLVTTNEKLFF
13	TRBJ1-2	TRBV25-1	-	-	CASSPPERAGYTF
15	TRBJ1-2	TRBV3-1/TRBV3-2	TRBD1	-	CASSQGQGAGRGYTF
12	TRBJ1-3	TRBV7-9	-	-	CASSGSGNTIYF
13	TRBJ1-1	TRBV9	-	-	CASSVRDTSEAFF
17	TRBJ1-2	TRBV21-1	-	few	CASSKVTRQVLNYGYTF
15	TRBJ1-1	TRBV3-1/TRBV3-2	TRBD1	-	CASSPRDRKGTEAFF
16	TRBJ2-1	TRBV27	TRBD1	few	CASSSRRWDSSNEQFF
12	TRBJ1-2	TRBV29-1	-	-	CSAPLSVFGYTF
16	TRBJ2-1	TRBV4-1	-	few	CASSHISQGKYNEQFF